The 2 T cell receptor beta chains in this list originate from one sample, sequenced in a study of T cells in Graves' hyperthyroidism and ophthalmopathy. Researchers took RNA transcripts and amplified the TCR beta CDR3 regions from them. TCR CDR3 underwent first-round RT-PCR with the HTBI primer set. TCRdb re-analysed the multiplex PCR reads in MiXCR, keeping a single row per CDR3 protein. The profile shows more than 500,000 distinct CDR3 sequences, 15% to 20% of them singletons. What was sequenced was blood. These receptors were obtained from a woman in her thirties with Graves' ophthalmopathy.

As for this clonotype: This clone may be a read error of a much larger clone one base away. CDR3 protein: CSASGTTAFF. CDR3 nucleotide sequence: TGCAGTGCCTCCGGGACTACAGCTTTCTTT. This sequence joins TRBV20-1 and TRBJ1-1, with D perhaps matching TRBD1 (5 bases). V gave up 6 bases and J gave up 10 bases, with 12 bases separating them. This CDR3 contains 10 residues. Germline CDR1 is DFQATT and CDR2 is SNEGSKA (reference sequence).

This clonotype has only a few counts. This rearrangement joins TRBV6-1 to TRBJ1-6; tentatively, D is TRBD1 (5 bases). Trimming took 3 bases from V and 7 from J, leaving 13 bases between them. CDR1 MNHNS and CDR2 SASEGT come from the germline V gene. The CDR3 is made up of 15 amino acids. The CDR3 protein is CASSESNRQNSPLHF. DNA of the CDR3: TGTGCCAGCAGTGAGTCCAACAGGCAGAATTCACCCCTCCACTTT.